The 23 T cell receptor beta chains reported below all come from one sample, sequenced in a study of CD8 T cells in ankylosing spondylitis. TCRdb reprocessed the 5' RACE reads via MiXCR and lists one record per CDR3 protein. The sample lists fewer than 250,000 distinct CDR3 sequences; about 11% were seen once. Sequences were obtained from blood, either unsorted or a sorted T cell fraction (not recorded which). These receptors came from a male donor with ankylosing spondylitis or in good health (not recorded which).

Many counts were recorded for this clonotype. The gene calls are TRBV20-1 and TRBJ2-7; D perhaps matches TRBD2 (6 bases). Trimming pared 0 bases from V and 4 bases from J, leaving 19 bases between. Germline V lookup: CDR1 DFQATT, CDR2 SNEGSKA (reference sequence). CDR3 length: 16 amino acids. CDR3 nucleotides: TGCAGTGCTAGAGATGAACCCCGGGACTCTCCTTACGAGCAGTACTTC. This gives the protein CSARDEPRDSPYEQYF.

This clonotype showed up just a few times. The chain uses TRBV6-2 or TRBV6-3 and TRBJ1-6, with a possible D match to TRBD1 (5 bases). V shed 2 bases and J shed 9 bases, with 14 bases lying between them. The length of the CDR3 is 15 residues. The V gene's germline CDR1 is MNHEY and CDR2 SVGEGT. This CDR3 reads CASSYRQGGSSPLHF. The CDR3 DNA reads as TGTGCCAGCAGTTACCGGCAGGGTGGGAGTTCACCCCTCCACTTT.

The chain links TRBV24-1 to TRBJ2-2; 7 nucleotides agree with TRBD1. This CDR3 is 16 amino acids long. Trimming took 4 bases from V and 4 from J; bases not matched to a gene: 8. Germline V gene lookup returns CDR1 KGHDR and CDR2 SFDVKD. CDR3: CATSDPRQGSTGELFF. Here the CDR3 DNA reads TGTGCCACCAGTGACCCTCGACAGGGTAGCACCGGGGAGCTGTTTTTT.

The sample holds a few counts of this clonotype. CDR3 protein: CASSPGQGWDSPLHF. The CDR3 DNA reads as TGTGCCAGCAGTCCGGGACAGGGATGGGATTCACCCCTCCACTTT. The rearrangement joins TRBV7-2 to TRBJ1-6, with 9 nucleotides matching TRBD1. With 6 bases clipped from V and 8 bases from J, the junction kept 8 bases outside the gene matches. This CDR3 comprises 15 residues. Germline V CDR1 and CDR2: SGHTA, FQGNSA.

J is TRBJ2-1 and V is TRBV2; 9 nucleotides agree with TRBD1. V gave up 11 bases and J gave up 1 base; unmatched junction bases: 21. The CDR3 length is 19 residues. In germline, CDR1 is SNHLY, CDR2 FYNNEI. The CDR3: CAFSPGTGKKGGSYNEQFF. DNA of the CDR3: TGTGCCTTCTCCCCCGGGACAGGGAAAAAAGGGGGTTCCTACAATGAGCAGTTCTTC.

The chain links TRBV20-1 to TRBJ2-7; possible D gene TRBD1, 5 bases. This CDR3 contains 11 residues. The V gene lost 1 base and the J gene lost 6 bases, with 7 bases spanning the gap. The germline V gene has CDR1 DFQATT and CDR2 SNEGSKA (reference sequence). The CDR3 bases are TGCAGTGCTAGAGCGACAGCCGAGCAGTACTTC. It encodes CSARATAEQYF.

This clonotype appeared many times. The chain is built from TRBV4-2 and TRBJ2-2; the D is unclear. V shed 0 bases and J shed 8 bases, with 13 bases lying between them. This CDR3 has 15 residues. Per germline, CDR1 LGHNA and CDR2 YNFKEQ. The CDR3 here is CASSQEVKLEGELFF. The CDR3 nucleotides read TGTGCCAGCAGCCAAGAAGTAAAGCTCGAGGGGGAGCTGTTTTTT.

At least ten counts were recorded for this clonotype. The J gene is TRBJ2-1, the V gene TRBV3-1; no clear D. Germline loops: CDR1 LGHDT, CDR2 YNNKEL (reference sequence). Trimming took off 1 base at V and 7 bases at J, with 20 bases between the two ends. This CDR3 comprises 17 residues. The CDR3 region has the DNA TGTGCCAGCAGCCAAGCCAAGGCCTCACGCTTAGCTAATGAGCAGTTCTTC. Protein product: CASSQAKASRLANEQFF.

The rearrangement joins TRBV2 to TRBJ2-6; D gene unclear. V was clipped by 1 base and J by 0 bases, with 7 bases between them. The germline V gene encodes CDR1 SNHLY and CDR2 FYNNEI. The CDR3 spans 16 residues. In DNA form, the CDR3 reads TGTGCCAGCAGTGAAGGCAGACTCTCTGGGGCCAACGTCCTGACTTTC. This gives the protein CASSEGRLSGANVLTF.

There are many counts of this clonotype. The DNA of the CDR3 is TGTGCCAGCAGCACCAGCACAGGGGGCAAGGGCTACGAGCAGTACTTC. It encodes CASSTSTGGKGYEQYF. The chain joins TRBV7-2 to TRBJ2-7; 9 positions match TRBD1. Germline loops: CDR1 SGHTA, CDR2 FQGNSA. After removal of 5 bases from V and 3 bases from J, the junction contained 11 bases not matched to a gene. This CDR3 spans 16 amino acids.

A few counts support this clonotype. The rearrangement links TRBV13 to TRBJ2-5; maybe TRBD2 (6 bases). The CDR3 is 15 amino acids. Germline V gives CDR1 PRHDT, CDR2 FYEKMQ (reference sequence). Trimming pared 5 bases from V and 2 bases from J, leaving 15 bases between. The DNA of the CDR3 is TGTGCCAGCAGCGAACTAGCTGACCGACAAGAGACCCAGTACTTC. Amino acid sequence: CASSELADRQETQYF. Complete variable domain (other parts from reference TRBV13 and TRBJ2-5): AAGVIQSPRHLIKEKRETATLKCYPIPRHDTVYWYQQGPGQDPQFLISFYEKMQSDKGSIPDRFSAQQFSDYHSELNMSSLELGDSALYFCASSELADRQETQYFGPGTRLLVL.

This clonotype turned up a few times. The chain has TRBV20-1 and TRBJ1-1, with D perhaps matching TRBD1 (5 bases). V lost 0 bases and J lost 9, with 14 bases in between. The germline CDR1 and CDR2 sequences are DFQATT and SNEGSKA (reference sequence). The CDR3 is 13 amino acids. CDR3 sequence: CSARDLIGGKAFF. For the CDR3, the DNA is TGCAGTGCTAGAGATCTTATCGGGGGAAAAGCTTTCTTT.

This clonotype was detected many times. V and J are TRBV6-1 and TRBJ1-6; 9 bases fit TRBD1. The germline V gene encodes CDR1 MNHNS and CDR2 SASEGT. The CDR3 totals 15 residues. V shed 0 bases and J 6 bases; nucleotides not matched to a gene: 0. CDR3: CASSEATGGNSPLHF. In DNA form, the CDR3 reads TGTGCCAGCAGTGAAGCGACAGGGGGTAATTCACCCCTCCACTTT.

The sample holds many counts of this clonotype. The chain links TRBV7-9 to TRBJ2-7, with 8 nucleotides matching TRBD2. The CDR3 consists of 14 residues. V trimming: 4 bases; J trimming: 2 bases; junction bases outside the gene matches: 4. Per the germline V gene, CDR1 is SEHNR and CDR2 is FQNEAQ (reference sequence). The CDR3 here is CASSSGGFPYEQYF. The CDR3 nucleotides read TGTGCCAGCAGCTCGGGGGGGTTTCCCTACGAGCAGTACTTC.

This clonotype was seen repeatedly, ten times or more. The CDR3 DNA follows: TGCAGCGTTTCTATAGGGGGAGACACTGAAGCTTTCTTT. Amino acid sequence: CSVSIGGDTEAFF. V and J are TRBV29-1 and TRBJ1-1; tentatively, D is TRBD1 (6 bases). Trimming shortened V by 5 bases and J by 3 bases, and 13 bases separated the two germline ends. The CDR3 is made up of 13 amino acids. The germline CDR1 and CDR2 sequences are SQVTM and ANQGSEA. The whole variable domain, remainder taken from reference TRBV29-1 and TRBJ1-1, is SAVISQKPSRDICQRGTSLTIQCQVDSQVTMMFWYRQQPGQSLTLIATANQGSEATYESGFVIDKFPISRPNLTFSTLTVSNMSPEDSSIYLCSVSIGGDTEAFFGQGTRLTVV.

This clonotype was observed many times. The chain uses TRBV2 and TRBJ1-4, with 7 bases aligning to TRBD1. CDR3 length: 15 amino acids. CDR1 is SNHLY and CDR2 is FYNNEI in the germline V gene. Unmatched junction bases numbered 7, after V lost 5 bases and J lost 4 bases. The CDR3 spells CASSYRGGGNEKLFF. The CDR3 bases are TGTGCCAGCAGTTACAGGGGTGGTGGTAATGAAAAACTGTTTTTT.

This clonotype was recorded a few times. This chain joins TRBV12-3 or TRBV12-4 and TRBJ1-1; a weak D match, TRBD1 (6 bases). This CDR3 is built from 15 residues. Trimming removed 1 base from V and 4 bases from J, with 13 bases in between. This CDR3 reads CASSLGVGGSTEAFF. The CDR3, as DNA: TGTGCCAGCAGTTTAGGCGTAGGGGGAAGCACTGAAGCTTTCTTT.

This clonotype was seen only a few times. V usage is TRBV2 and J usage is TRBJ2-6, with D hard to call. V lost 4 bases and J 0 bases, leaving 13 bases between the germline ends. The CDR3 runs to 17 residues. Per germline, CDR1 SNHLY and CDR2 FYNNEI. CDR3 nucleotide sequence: TGTGCCAGCAGTGGCCCTTCAGGAGTCTCTGGGGCCAACGTCCTGACTTTC. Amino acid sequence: CASSGPSGVSGANVLTF.

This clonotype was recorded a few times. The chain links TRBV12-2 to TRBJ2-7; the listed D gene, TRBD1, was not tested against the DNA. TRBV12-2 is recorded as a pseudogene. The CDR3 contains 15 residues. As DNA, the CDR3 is TGTGCAAGTCCCCATCCCGGGTCAGGGGCGAACGAGCAGTACTTC. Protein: CASPHPGSGANEQYF.

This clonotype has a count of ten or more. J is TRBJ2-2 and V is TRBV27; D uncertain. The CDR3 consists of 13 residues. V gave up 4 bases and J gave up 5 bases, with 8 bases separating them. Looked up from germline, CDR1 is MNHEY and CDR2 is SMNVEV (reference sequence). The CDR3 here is CASSSTGTGELFF. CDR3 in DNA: TGTGCCAGCAGTTCTACCGGGACCGGGGAGCTGTTTTTT.

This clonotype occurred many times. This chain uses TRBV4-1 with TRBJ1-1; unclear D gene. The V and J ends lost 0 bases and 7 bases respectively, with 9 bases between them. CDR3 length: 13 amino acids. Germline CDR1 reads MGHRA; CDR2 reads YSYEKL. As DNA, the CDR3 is TGCGCCAGCAGCCAAGACTACAAACGTGAAGCTTTCTTT. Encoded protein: CASSQDYKREAFF.

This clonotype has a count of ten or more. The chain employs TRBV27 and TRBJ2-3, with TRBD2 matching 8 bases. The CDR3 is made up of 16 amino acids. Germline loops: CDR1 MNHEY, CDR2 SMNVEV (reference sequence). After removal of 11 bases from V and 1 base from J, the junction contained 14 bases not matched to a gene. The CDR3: CAAGAAGALGTDTQYF. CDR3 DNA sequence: TGTGCCGCCGGGGCAGCGGGGGCCTTGGGCACAGATACGCAGTATTTT.

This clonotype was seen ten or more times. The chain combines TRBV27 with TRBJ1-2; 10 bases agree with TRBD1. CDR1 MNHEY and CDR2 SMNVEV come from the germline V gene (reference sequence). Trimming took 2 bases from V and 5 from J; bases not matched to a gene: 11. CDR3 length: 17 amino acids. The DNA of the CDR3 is TGTGCCAGCAGTTTAACCCGACAGGGGGCGGTTTTGTATGGCTACACCTTC. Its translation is CASSLTRQGAVLYGYTF.